The T cell receptor (beta chain) described here comes from a study of spatial heterogeneity in lung cancer. The overall study: PBMC samples from follow-up, where available, were sequenced a median of roughly 2 years after resection. Among detected sequences, beta-chain ones consistently exceeded alpha-chain ones in number. Raw reads contained each unique TCR and UMI combination more than ten times on average.

One entry per CDR3 protein, called by TCRdb with MiXCR from the 5' RACE reads. The table has about 110,000 distinct CDR3 sequences, 10% to 11% seen once. Per the germline V gene, CDR1 is SGHDN and CDR2 is FVKESK. There are 18 residues in the CDR3. V was pared by 0 bases and J by 3 bases, with 4 bases of the junction left unmatched. Time point described: blood at routine non-recurrence follow-up after resection. The source is a female donor with early-stage non-small cell lung cancer. Sequenced here: PBMCs, sampled at follow-up. The chain combines TRBV14 with TRBJ2-2; 13 bases line up with TRBD2. CDR3 sequence reads: CASSQEGGLAGHTGELFF. CDR3 in DNA: TGTGCCAGCAGCCAAGAAGGGGGACTAGCGGGACACACCGGGGAGCTGTTTTTT.